A single sample is the source of the 14 T cell receptor beta chains below, sequenced in a study of T-cell reconstitution after alpha-beta-depleted transplantation in children. This sample's TCRbeta library carried unique molecular identifier barcodes. MiXCR, applied by TCRdb to the PCR reads, yields one record per CDR3 protein. The sample lists about 900,000 distinct CDR3 sequences, about 31% occurring once. The sample here was PBMCs, mostly from graft donor cells, taken 360 days after TCRalphabeta/CD19-depleted stem cell transplant. These receptors came from a boy in the first two years of life who had a stem cell transplant for SCID, so the T cells may come from the graft donor.

This clonotype was seen only a few times. CDR3 residues: CASSPVASWGYEQFF. The CDR3 DNA reads as TGTGCCAGCTCACCAGTGGCGAGCTGGGGGTATGAGCAGTTCTTC. The chain links TRBV18 to TRBJ2-1; the D gene could be TRBD1 or TRBD2 (5 bases each). V was clipped by 2 bases and J by 8 bases, with 16 bases between them. CDR3 length: 15 amino acids. CDR1 and CDR2 from the germline V gene are KGHSH and LQKENI.

J is TRBJ2-1 and V is TRBV12-3 or TRBV12-4; tentatively, D is TRBD1 (5 bases). The CDR3 sequence is 15 residues long. Between the trimmed V and J ends, which lost 6 bases and 0 bases, there was a span of 12 bases. The CDR3 here is CASSSYRSSYNEQFF. CDR3 DNA: TGTGCCAGCAGCTCGTACAGGAGCTCCTACAATGAGCAGTTCTTC.

The CDR3 region has the DNA TGCGCCAGCAGCCACCTCGGACAGGGAGGATCTGTCGAGCAGTACTTC. Translating it yields CASSHLGQGGSVEQYF. The rearrangement uses TRBV4-1 and TRBJ2-7, with 8 bases lining up with TRBD1. V gave up 3 bases and J gave up 6 bases; unmatched junction bases: 13. Germline CDR1 MGHRA, CDR2 YSYEKL. The CDR3 totals 16 residues.

The chain combines TRBV5-1 with TRBJ2-3; D unresolved. The CDR3 runs 14 residues. CDR1 SGHRS and CDR2 YFSETQ come from the germline V gene. The V end was cut by 0 bases, the J end by 2 bases, with 7 bases between. The CDR3 spells CASSLVSTTDTQYF. DNA of the CDR3: TGCGCCAGCAGCTTGGTATCCACCACAGATACGCAGTATTTT.

The chain recombines TRBV29-1 with TRBJ1-4; no clear D. Germline CDR1 and CDR2: SQVTM and ANQGSEA. The CDR3 is 20 amino acids. The germline V and J ends were trimmed by 4 bases and 0 bases, with 27 bases remaining between them. The CDR3 DNA is TGCAGCGTTGGAGGTTTTCTCGGGGTTCCCGAGAAGACAACTAATGAAAAACTGTTTTTT. It yields the protein CSVGGFLGVPEKTTNEKLFF. Using reference TRBV29-1 and TRBJ1-4 for the parts outside the CDR3, the full variable domain is SAVISQKPSRDICQRGTSLTIQCQVDSQVTMMFWYRQQPGQSLTLIATANQGSEATYESGFVIDKFPISRPNLTFSTLTVSNMSPEDSSIYLCSVGGFLGVPEKTTNEKLFFGSGTQLSVL.

Only a few counts were recorded for this clonotype. The chain uses TRBV4-2 and TRBJ1-2; D remains ambiguous. The germline V gene has CDR1 LGHNA and CDR2 YNFKEQ. The CDR3 runs 14 residues. V was pared by 1 base and J by 4 bases, with 10 bases between. CDR3 coding DNA: TGTGCCAGCAGCCAAGTTCGGGTAGCCTATGGCTACACCTTC. It encodes CASSQVRVAYGYTF.

The V and J genes are TRBV24-1 and TRBJ2-1; D call uncertain. Germline V lookup: CDR1 KGHDR, CDR2 SFDVKD. The V gene lost 12 bases and the J gene lost 0 bases, with 17 bases spanning the gap. The CDR3 totals 15 residues. The CDR3 here is CAPKPGNGSYNEQFF. The CDR3 region has the DNA TGTGCCCCTAAACCTGGTAATGGCTCCTACAATGAGCAGTTCTTC.

This clonotype was seen a few times. The gene calls are TRBV7-2 and TRBJ2-1, with D possibly matching TRBD1 (6 bases). The CDR3 length is 14 residues. Trimming shortened V by 5 bases and J by 5 bases, and 13 bases separated the two germline ends. The V gene's germline CDR1 is SGHTA and CDR2 FQGNSA. The CDR3 sequence is CASSGGGLDNEQFF. CDR3 nucleotide sequence: TGTGCCAGCAGCGGTGGGGGCCTCGACAATGAGCAGTTCTTC.

The J gene is TRBJ1-1, the V gene TRBV4-1; 7 bases align to TRBD1. The ends lost 1 base at V and 5 bases at J; junction bases unmatched: 7. The germline V gene has CDR1 MGHRA and CDR2 YSYEKL. The CDR3 length is 15 residues. For the CDR3, the DNA is TGCGCCAGCAGCCAAGCCCCTTCAGGGGGAACTGAAGCTTTCTTT. This translates into CASSQAPSGGTEAFF.

The gene calls are TRBV7-9 and TRBJ2-1, with D possibly being TRBD1 or TRBD2 (5 bases each). The CDR3 extends over 13 amino acids. The ends were cut back, 5 bases at V and 5 bases at J, with 10 bases in the middle. The germline V gene has CDR1 SEHNR and CDR2 FQNEAQ (reference sequence). CDR3 protein: CASSLGTHNEQFF. In nucleotides, the CDR3 is TGTGCCAGCAGCCTGGGGACCCACAATGAGCAGTTCTTC.

The V and J genes are TRBV12-3 or TRBV12-4 and TRBJ2-7; 7 bases align to TRBD1. The CDR3 length is 14 residues. The trim removed 6 bases at V and 6 bases at J, leaving 11 bases unmatched. CDR3 sequence (DNA): TGTGCCAGCAGCCCGGAAGGGGGCTTCAGCGAGCAGTACTTC. Encoded protein: CASSPEGGFSEQYF.

This clonotype was detected only a few times. The V and J genes are TRBV7-6 and TRBJ2-5, with D possibly TRBD1 on 6 matching bases. The CDR3 sequence is 16 residues long. Trimming removed 1 base from V and 5 bases from J, with 17 bases in between. Germline assignment: CDR1 SGHVS and CDR2 FNYEAQ. In DNA form, the CDR3 reads TGTGCCAGCAGCTTAGAGGTGCAGGGAAGGGGGGAGACCCAGTACTTC. It yields the protein CASSLEVQGRGETQYF.

The chain links TRBV5-1 to TRBJ2-7; 9 nucleotides agree with TRBD1. Germline values: CDR1 SGHRS, CDR2 YFSETQ. The CDR3 consists of 15 residues. The junction had 10 bases not matched to a gene; V was cut back by 4 bases and J by 5 bases. CDR3 sequence (DNA): TGCGCCAGCAGCCCACGACAGGGACAGGGTCACGAGCAGTACTTC. Translation gives CASSPRQGQGHEQYF. Filled out from reference TRBV5-1 and TRBJ2-7, the complete variable domain reads KAGVTQTPRYLIKTRGQQVTLSCSPISGHRSVSWYQQTPGQGLQFLFEYFSETQRNKGNFPGRFSGRQFSNSRSEMNVSTLELGDSALYLCASSPRQGQGHEQYFGPGTRLTVT.

Only a few counts were recorded for this clonotype. The CDR3 loop is CASSFADISYEQYF. CDR3 in DNA: TGTGCCAGCAGTTTTGCGGACATCTCCTACGAGCAGTACTTC. V is TRBV6-2 or TRBV6-3 and J is TRBJ2-7, with D tentatively TRBD1 (5 bases). V lost 4 bases and J lost 0, with 10 bases in between. This CDR3 has 14 residues. Per the germline V gene, CDR1 is MNHEY and CDR2 is SVGEGT.